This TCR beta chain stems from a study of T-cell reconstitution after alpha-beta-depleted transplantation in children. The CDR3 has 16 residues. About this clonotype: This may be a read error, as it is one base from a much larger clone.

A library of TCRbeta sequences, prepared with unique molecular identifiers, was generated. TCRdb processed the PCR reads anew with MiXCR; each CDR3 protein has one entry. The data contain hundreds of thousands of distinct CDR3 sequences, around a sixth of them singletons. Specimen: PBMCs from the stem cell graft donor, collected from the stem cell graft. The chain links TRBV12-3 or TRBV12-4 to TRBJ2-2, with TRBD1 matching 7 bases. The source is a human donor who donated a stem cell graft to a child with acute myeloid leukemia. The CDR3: CASCFTGASNTGELFF. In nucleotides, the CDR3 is TGTGCCAGCTGTTTTACAGGGGCCTCAAACACCGGGGAGCTGTTTTTT.